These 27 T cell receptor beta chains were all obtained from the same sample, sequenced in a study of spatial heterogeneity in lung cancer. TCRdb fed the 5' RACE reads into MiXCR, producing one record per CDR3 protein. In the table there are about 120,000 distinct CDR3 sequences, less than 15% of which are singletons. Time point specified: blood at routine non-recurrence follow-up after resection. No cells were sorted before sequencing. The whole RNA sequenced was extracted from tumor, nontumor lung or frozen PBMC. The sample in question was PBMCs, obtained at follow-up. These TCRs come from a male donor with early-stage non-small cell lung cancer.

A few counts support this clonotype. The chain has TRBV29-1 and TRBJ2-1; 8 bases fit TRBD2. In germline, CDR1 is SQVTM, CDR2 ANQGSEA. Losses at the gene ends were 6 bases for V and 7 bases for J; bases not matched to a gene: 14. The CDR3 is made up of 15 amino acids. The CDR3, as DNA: TGCAGCGTAGAGCTTGGCGGGGGGCCTGGGAATGAGCAGTTCTTC. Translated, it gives CSVELGGGPGNEQFF.

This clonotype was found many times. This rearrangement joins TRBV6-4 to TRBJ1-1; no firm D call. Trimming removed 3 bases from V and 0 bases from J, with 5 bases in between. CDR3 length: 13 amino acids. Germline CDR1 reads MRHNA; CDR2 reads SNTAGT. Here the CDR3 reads CASSELLNTEAFF. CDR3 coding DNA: TGTGCCAGCAGTGAATTGTTGAACACTGAAGCTTTCTTT.

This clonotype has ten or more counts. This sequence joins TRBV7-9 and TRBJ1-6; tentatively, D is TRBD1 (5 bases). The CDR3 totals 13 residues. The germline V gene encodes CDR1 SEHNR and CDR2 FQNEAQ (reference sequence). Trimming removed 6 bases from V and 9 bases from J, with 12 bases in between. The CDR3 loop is CASSSDSLSPLHF. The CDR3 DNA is TGTGCCAGCAGTTCAGACAGCCTTTCACCCCTCCACTTT.

The CDR3 nucleotides read TGCAGCGTCGATCCTAACAGGGGGAACACTGAAGCTTTCTTT. Residues: CSVDPNRGNTEAFF. This chain links TRBV29-1 with TRBJ1-1; 7 nucleotides match TRBD1. The V and J ends lost 6 bases and 1 base, in that order; junction bases with no gene match: 8. CDR3 length equals 14 residues. Germline CDR1 and CDR2: SQVTM and ANQGSEA.

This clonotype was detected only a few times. The CDR3 coding sequence is TGTGCCAGCAGCTTAGATCAGGGTGGATATGGCTACACCTTC. Translation: CASSLDQGGYGYTF. The rearrangement links TRBV7-9 to TRBJ1-2; maybe TRBD1 (5 bases). Germline V gives CDR1 SEHNR, CDR2 FQNEAQ (reference sequence). V was pared by 1 base and J by 5 bases, with 11 bases between. The CDR3 runs 14 residues.

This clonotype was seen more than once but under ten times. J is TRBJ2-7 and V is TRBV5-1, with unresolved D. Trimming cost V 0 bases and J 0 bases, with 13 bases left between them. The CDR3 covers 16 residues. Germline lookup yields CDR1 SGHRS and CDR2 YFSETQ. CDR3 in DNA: TGCGCCAGCAGCTTGGCTCCCGGGTCCAGCTCCTACGAGCAGTACTTC. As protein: CASSLAPGSSSYEQYF.

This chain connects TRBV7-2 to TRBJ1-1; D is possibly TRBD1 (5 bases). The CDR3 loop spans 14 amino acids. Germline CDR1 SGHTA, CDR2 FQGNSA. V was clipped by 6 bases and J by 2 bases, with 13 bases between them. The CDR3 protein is CASSLAGTNTEAFF. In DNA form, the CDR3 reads TGTGCCAGCAGTCTAGCAGGGACCAACACTGAAGCTTTCTTT. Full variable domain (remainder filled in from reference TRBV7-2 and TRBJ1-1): GAGVSQSPSNKVTEKGKDVELRCDPISGHTALYWYRQSLGQGLEFLIYFQGNSAPDKSGLPSDRFSAERTGGSVSTLTIQRTQQEDSAVYLCASSLAGTNTEAFFGQGTRLTVV.

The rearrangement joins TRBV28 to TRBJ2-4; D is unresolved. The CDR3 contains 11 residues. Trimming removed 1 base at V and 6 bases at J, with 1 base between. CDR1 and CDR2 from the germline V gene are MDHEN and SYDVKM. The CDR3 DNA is TGTGCCAGCAGTTTATCAAACATTCAGTACTTC. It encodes CASSLSNIQYF.

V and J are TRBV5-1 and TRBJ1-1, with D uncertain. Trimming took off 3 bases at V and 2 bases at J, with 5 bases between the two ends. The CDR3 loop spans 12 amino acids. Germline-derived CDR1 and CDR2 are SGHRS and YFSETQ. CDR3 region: CASSYGNTEAFF. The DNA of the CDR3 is TGCGCCAGCAGCTATGGTAACACTGAAGCTTTCTTT.

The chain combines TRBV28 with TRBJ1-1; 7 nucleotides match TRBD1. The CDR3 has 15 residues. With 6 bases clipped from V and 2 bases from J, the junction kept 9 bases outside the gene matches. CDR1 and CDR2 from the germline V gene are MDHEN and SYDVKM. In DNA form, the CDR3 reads TGTGCCAGCAGGCGACAGGGAGAGGTAAACACTGAAGCTTTCTTT. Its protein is CASRRQGEVNTEAFF.

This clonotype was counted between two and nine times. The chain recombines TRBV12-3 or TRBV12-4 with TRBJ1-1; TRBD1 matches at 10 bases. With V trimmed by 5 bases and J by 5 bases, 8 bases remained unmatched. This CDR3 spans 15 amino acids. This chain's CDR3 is CASSPTGGRGTEAFF. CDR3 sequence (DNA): TGTGCCAGCAGTCCGACAGGGGGCCGGGGGACTGAAGCTTTCTTT.

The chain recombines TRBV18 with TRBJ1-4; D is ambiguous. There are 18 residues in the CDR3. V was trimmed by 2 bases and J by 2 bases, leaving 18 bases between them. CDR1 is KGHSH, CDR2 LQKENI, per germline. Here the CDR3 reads CASSPGLQMTTTNEKLFF. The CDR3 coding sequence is TGTGCCAGCTCACCAGGTTTACAGATGACTACTACTAATGAAAAACTGTTTTTT.

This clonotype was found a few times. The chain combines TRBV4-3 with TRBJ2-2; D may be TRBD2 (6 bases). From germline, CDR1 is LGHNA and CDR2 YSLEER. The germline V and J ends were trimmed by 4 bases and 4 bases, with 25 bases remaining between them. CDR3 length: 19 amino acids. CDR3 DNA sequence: TGCGCCAGCAGCCGCCTACTAGCCCTCTCTGAGTCGGGCACCGGGGAGCTGTTTTTT. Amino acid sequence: CASSRLLALSESGTGELFF.

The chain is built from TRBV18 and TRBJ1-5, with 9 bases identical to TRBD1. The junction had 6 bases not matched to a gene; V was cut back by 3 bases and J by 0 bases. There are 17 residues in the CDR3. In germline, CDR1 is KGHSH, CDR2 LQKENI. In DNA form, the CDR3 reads TGTGCCAGCTCACCGTCGGGACAGGGCTCTAGCAATCAGCCCCAGCATTTT. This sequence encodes CASSPSGQGSSNQPQHF.

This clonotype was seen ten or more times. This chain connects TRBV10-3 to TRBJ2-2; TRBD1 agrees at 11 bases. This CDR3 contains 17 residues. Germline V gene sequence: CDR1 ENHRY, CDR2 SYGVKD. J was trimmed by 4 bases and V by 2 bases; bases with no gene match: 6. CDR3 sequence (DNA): TGTGCCATCAGTGAGGGACAGGGGGCGCGTATCACCGGGGAGCTGTTTTTT. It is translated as CAISEGQGARITGELFF.

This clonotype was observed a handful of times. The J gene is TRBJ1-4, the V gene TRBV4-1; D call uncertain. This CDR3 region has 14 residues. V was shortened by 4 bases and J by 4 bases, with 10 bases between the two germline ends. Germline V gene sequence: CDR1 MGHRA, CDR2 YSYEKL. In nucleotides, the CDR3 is TGCGCCAGCAGCCCCACCGAGGGTAATGAAAAACTGTTTTTT. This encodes CASSPTEGNEKLFF.

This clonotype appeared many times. CDR3 in amino acids: CASSVDQGRRSNIQYF. Written as DNA, the CDR3 is TGTGCCAGCAGCGTAGACCAGGGCCGGCGATCGAACATTCAGTACTTC. The chain links TRBV9 to TRBJ2-4, with D possibly TRBD1 on 5 matching bases. CDR1 SGDLS and CDR2 YYNGEE come from the germline V gene. Trimming left V 0 bases short and J 7 bases short, with 17 bases between. This CDR3 contains 16 residues.

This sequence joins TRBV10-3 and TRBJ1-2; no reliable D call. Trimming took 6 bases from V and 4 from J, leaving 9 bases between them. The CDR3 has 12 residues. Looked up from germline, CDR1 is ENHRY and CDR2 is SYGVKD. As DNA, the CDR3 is TGTGCCATCAGCCCTGACCCCTATGGCTACACCTTC. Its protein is CAISPDPYGYTF.

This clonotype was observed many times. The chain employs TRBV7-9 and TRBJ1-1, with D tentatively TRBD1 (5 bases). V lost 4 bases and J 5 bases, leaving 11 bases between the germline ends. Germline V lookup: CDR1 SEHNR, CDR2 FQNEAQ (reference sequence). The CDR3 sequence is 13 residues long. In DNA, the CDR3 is TGTGCCAGCAGCTCAGGACAAGGGACTGAAGCTTTCTTT. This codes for CASSSGQGTEAFF.

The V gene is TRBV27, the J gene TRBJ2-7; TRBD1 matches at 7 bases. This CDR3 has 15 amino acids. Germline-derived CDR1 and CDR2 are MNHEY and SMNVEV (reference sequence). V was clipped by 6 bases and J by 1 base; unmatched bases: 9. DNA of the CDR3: TGTGCCAGCAGGAAACGGGCGACAGGGTCCTACGAGCAGTACTTC. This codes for CASRKRATGSYEQYF.

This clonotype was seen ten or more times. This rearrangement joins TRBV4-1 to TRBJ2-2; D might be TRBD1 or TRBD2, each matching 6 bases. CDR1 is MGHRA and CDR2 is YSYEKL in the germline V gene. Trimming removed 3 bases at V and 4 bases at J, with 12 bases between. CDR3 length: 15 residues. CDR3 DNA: TGCGCCAGCAGCCACGGACAGCGGGCCACCGGGGAGCTGTTTTTT. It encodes CASSHGQRATGELFF.

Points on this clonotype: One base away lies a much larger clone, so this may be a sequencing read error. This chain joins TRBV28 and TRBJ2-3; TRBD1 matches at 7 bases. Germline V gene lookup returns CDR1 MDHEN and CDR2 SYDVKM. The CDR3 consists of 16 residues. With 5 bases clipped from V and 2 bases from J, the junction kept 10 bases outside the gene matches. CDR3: CASSPASEGATDTQYF. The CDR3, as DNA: TGTGCCAGCAGTCCCGCCAGCGAGGGGGCCACAGATACGCAGTATTTT.

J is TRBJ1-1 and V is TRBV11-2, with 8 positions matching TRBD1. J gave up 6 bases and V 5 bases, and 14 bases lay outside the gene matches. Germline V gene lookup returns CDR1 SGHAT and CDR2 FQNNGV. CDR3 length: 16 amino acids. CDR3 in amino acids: CASSTRDRSPYAEAFF. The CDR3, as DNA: TGTGCCAGCAGCACCCGGGACAGGAGCCCGTACGCTGAAGCTTTCTTT.

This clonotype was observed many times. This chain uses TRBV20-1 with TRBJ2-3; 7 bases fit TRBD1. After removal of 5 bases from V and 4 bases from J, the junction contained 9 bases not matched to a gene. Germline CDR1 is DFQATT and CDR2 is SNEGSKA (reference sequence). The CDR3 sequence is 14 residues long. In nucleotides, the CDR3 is TGCAGTGCTTACGACAGGGTGGCCCCAGATACGCAGTATTTT. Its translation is CSAYDRVAPDTQYF.

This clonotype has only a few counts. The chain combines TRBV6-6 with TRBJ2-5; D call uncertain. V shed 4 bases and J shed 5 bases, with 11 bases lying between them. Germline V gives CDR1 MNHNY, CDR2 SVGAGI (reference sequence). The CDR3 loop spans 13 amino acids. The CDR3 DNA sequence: TGTGCCAGCAGTTCCTCGGTCTCGGAGACCCAGTACTTC. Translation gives CASSSSVSETQYF.

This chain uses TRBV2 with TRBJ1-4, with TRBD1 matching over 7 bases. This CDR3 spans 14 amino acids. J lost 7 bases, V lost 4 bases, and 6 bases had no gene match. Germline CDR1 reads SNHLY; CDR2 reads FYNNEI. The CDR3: CASSANRGSEKLFF. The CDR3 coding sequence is TGTGCCAGCAGTGCGAACAGGGGAAGTGAAAAACTGTTTTTT.

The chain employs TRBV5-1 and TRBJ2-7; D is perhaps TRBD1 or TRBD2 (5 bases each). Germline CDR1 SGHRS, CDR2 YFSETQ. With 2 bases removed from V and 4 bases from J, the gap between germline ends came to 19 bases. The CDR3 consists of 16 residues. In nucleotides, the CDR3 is TGCGCCAGCAGCTTACGGCCCCCCGGGGCGGCGTACGAGCAGTACTTC. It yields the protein CASSLRPPGAAYEQYF.